The subject of this entry is one TCR beta chain. Its cognate antigen is unknown. The germline V gene has CDR1 SGHTA and CDR2 FQGNSA. The CDR3 is 15 residues long. V lost 2 bases, J lost 2 bases, and 10 bases lay in between. This sample was taken from a study of T cell responses to AZD1222 COVID-19 vaccine. General study findings and limits: Repertoires were collected only later (after the peak T cell response had occurred). The CD4 TCRs associated with vaccination extended across spike and predominated at 160-218 and 743-854. The breadth and depth of Spike-specific TCRs increased once two AZD1222 doses had been given.

Libraries were prepared by immunoSEQ multiplex PCR; TCRdb keeps only in-frame clonotypes and omits some of them. The sample yields 150,000 to 200,000 clones, approximately 91% seen once. Pooled samples include second doses given at about 4 or 12 weeks. The source is an adult who received the AZD1222 COVID-19 vaccine. V is TRBV7-2 and J is TRBJ1-5, with D hard to call. The source was peripheral blood, collected 28 days after the second AZD1222 dose. The CDR3 loop reads CASSLRRYGNQPQHF. In DNA, the CDR3 is TGTGCCAGCAGCTTACGGCGGTATGGCAATCAGCCCCAGCATTTT.